This is a list of T cell receptor beta chains from one sample in a study of T cells in localized non-small cell lung cancer. TCRdb's copy holds only in-frame clones and misses some; the assay was immunoSEQ multiplex PCR. The sample holds about 40,000 clones, 85% to 90% seen once. This specimen consisted of peripheral blood, obtained before any cancer treatment. Receptors were obtained from a man aged 18 to 49 with stage I lung adenocarcinoma. CDR3s include the opening cysteine and the closing phenylalanine or tryptophan. D genes are given only for firm matches. The listing skips clone size in some rows; elsewhere it reads once, few, many or a size class.

d_call j_call clone_size v_call cdr3_nt cdr3_aa
- TRBJ1-1 - TRBV5-1 TGCGCCAGCAGCTTGAAGTCCGGGGGCGTGGGGAACACTGAAGCTTTCTTT CASSLKSGGVGNTEAFF
- TRBJ1-2 - TRBV5-4 TGTGCCAGCAGCCTTGACAAGAACTATGGCTACACCTTC CASSLDKNYGYTF
- TRBJ2-5 - TRBV5-4 TGTGCCAGCAGCTTGAGGGGGGCGTTTCGGGAGACCCAGTACTTC CASSLRGAFRETQYF
- TRBJ2-1 - TRBV5-5 TGTGCCAGCAGCTTGATGAGGGAGCAGTTCTTC CASSLMREQFF
- TRBJ2-1 - TRBV14 TGTGCCAGCAGCCAAGAGCGGAAGCAGTTCTTC CASSQERKQFF
- TRBJ2-2 few TRBV5-6 TGTGCCAGCAGATCGGTGGTTCAGGGGGGTAGCGGGGAGCTGTTTTTT CASRSVVQGGSGELFF
- TRBJ2-7 - TRBV7-8 TGTGCCAGCAGCTTTGGCCTCAGGGCCACCTACGAGCAGTACTTC CASSFGLRATYEQYF
- TRBJ2-1 - TRBV9 TGTGCCAGCAGCGTGGGGGCGGGGGCTTCCTACAATGAGCAGTTCTTC CASSVGAGASYNEQFF
TRBD1 TRBJ1-2 - TRBV7-9 TGTGCCAGCAGCTCAACCGAGACAGGGTTTGATGGCTACACCTTC CASSSTETGFDGYTF
- TRBJ2-3 - TRBV6-1 TGTGCCAGCAGTGTTTTCTCAGATACGCAGTATTTT CASSVFSDTQYF
- TRBJ1-1 - TRBV19 TGTGCCAGTAGTGCCACCTCAATGAACACTGAAGCTTTCTTT CASSATSMNTEAFF
- TRBJ2-7 - TRBV6-1 TGTGCGGGGGGGGCGCACGGAGAGCAGTACTTC CAGGAHGEQYF
- TRBJ2-3 - TRBV12-5 TGTGCTAGTGGTTTAGTCCCACGGGACTTCACAGATACGCAGTATTTT CASGLVPRDFTDTQYF
- TRBJ1-3 - TRBV6-6 TGTGCCAGCAGTTACAAACTGGGTTCTGGAAACACCATATATTTT CASSYKLGSGNTIYF
- TRBJ1-3 once TRBV7-2 TGTGCCAGCAGCTTCCTAAAAAACTCTGGAAACACCATATATTTT CASSFLKNSGNTIYF
- TRBJ1-2 - TRBV19 TGTGCCAGTAGTATCCCGGGAAACTATGGCTACACCTTC CASSIPGNYGYTF
TRBD1 TRBJ1-4 - TRBV7-8 TGTGCCAGCAGCAACCGGGACAGGGGGACTAATGAAAAACTGTTTTTT CASSNRDRGTNEKLFF
TRBD2 TRBJ2-1 - TRBV5-1 TGCGCCAGCAGCTTGGGGGTGGTAGCGGGGACCCATTACAATGAGCAGTTCTTC CASSLGVVAGTHYNEQFF
- TRBJ1-3 - TRBV7-3 TGTGCCAGCAGCTTAATGCCTTCTGGAAACACCATATATTTT CASSLMPSGNTIYF
TRBD1 TRBJ2-1 - TRBV29-1 TGCAGCGTTGGAAGGACAGGGGGGCATGAGCAGTTCTTC CSVGRTGGHEQFF
- TRBJ1-3 - TRBV4-2 TGTGCCAGCAGCCGCAATGACCGGGACCCTGGAAACACCATATATTTT CASSRNDRDPGNTIYF
TRBD1 TRBJ2-4 - TRBV19 TGTGCCAGTAGTATCACACTCCGGGACAGGGCAGTCAAAAACATTCAGTACTTC CASSITLRDRAVKNIQYF
- TRBJ2-1 - TRBV7-2 TGTGCCAGCAGCTTAAAATGGGGGGACAATGAGCAGTTCTTC CASSLKWGDNEQFF
- TRBJ1-2 - TRBV7-8 TGTGCCAGCAGCTTAAAAGCCGCCTTGAGCTACACCTTC CASSLKAALSYTF
TRBD1 TRBJ1-1 - TRBV19 TGTGCCAGTGACTCAGGCAGGGGGCTGGCTGAAGCTTTCTTT CASDSGRGLAEAFF
- TRBJ2-7 - TRBV6-5 TGTGCCAGCAGTTACTGGGCAGGGGAAGAGCAGTACTTC CASSYWAGEEQYF
TRBD1 TRBJ2-3 - TRBV6-5 TGTGCCAGCAGGGCCAGACAGGGCGGTACAGATACGCAGTATTTT CASRARQGGTDTQYF
- TRBJ2-2 - TRBV19 TGTGCCAGTAGTAGCCAGCCGAACACCGGGGAGCTGTTTTTT CASSSQPNTGELFF
TRBD2 TRBJ2-3 - TRBV6-5 TGTGCCAGCAGAGGGACTAGCGGGGGGGCAGATACGCAGTATTTT CASRGTSGGADTQYF
- TRBJ1-1 - TRBV4-1 TGCGCCAGCAGCCTCGGGACAACTATGAACACTGAAGCTTTCTTT CASSLGTTMNTEAFF
- TRBJ1-1 - TRBV7-8 TGTGCCAGCACCTCAGACAGATCCACTGAAGCTTTCTTT CASTSDRSTEAFF
TRBD2 TRBJ2-3 few TRBV28 TGTGCCAGCAGTCCTCACCGGGGGGGACGCACAGATACGCAGTATTTT CASSPHRGGRTDTQYF
- TRBJ1-1 - TRBV7-2 TGTGCCAGTATAAGGGGGGGGCCCCTGAACACTGAAGCTTTCTTT CASIRGGPLNTEAFF
- TRBJ2-3 once TRBV5-1 TGCGCCAGCAGCTTGGGACCCCCTAGCACAGATACGCAGTATTTT CASSLGPPSTDTQYF
- TRBJ1-5 - TRBV10-2 TGCGCCAGCAGTGAGTCGATGGGGGAATTCAATCAGCCCCAGCATTTT CASSESMGEFNQPQHF
- TRBJ1-2 - TRBV28 TGTGCCAGCAGTTCGTCAGAGAACTATGGCTACACCTTC CASSSSENYGYTF
TRBD1 TRBJ2-1 once TRBV4-2 TGTGCCAGCAGCCGGGGACAGGGGCCTTACAATGAGCAGTTCTTC CASSRGQGPYNEQFF
- TRBJ1-5 - TRBV30 TGTGCCTGGAGTGTCCGCCGGAGCAATCAGCCCCAGCATTTT CAWSVRRSNQPQHF
- TRBJ1-2 - TRBV15 TGTGCCACCAGCAGCAGGCAAGAAGGGTCGGGGGACTATGGCTACACCTTC CATSSRQEGSGDYGYTF
- TRBJ2-5 - TRBV2 TGTGCCAGCAAAATGTACAGGGTAACCCAAGAGACCCAGTACTTC CASKMYRVTQETQYF
TRBD1 TRBJ2-5 - TRBV5-8 TGTGCCAGCAGCCAAGGAGACAGGGGGGGACAAGAGACCCAGTACTTC CASSQGDRGGQETQYF
- TRBJ1-5 - TRBV7-2 TGTGCCAGCAGCTTAGCAGACCTAAATCAGCCCCAGCATTTT CASSLADLNQPQHF
- TRBJ1-5 - TRBV5-6 TGTGCCAGCAGCCCTGCCTATAGCAATCAGCCCCAGCATTTT CASSPAYSNQPQHF
- TRBJ1-1 - TRBV28 TGTGCCAGCAGTTTATCCCCAGGAGCGAACACTGAAGCTTTCTTT CASSLSPGANTEAFF
- TRBJ1-5 once TRBV9 TGTGCCAGCAGCGTAGATCCCAGTCAGCCCCAGCATTTT CASSVDPSQPQHF
TRBD1 TRBJ2-6 once TRBV9 TGTGCCAGCAGCTCCCCCGGGGGGACAGGGGCCTCTGGGGCCAACGTCCTGACTTTC CASSSPGGTGASGANVLTF
TRBD1 TRBJ1-5 - TRBV10-3 TGTGCCATCAGTGAGACAGGGGGCGCGGGTAATCAGCCCCAGCATTTT CAISETGGAGNQPQHF
- TRBJ1-1 - TRBV11-2 TGTGCCAGCAGCCATGGCCTTAACACTGAAGCTTTCTTT CASSHGLNTEAFF
TRBD2 TRBJ2-7 once TRBV5-1 TGCGCCAGCAGCTTAGGGACTACCTACGAGCAGTACTTC CASSLGTTYEQYF
TRBD2 TRBJ2-7 - TRBV29-1 TGCAGCGCCACTAACCAAGCGGGGGACCTTAGCTCCTACGAGCAGTACTTC CSATNQAGDLSSYEQYF